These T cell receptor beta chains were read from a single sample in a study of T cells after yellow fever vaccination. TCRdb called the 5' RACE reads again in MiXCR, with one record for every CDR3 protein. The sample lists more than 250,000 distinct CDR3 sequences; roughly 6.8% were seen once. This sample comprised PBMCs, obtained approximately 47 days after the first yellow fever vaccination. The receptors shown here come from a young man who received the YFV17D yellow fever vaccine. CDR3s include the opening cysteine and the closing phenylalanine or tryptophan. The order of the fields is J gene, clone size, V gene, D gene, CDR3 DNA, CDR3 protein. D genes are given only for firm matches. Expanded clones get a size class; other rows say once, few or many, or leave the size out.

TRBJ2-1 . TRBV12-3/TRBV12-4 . TGTGCCAGCAGTTTCTCGCGCAATGAGCAGTTCTTC CASSFSRNEQFF
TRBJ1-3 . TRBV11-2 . TGTGCCAGCAGCCCAGGACGCAGTCGGGACACCATATATTTT CASSPGRSRDTIYF
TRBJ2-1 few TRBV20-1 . TGCAGTGCTAGAGATATTTTCCTCTACAATGAGCAGTTCTTC CSARDIFLYNEQFF
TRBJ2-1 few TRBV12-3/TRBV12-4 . TGTGCCAGCAGTCCGAGAAGAGAAAGCTCCTACAATGAGCAGTTCTTC CASSPRRESSYNEQFF
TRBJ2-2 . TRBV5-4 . TGTGCCAGCAGGGCTCTAACCGGGGAGCTGTTTTTT CASRALTGELFF
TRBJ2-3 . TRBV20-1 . TGCAGTGCTAGCAGGATGGAAGATACGCAGTATTTT CSASRMEDTQYF
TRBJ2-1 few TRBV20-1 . TGCAGTGCTAGTGTGGGGCCTGGATACAATGAGCAGTTCTTC CSASVGPGYNEQFF
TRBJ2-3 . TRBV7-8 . TGTGCCAGCAGCTCTCACAGGATAAGCACAGATACGCAGTATTTT CASSSHRISTDTQYF
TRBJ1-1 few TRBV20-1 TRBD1 TGCAGTGCTGACGACAGGGGTGGCGCTTTCTTT CSADDRGGAFF
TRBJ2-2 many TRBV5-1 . TGCGCCAGCAGCTTGAATCGGGAAACCGGGGAGCTGTTTTTT CASSLNRETGELFF
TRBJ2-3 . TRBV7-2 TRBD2 TGTGCCAGCAGCCCCCCTTTCGCGGGGGGACGAGATACGCAGTATTTT CASSPPFAGGRDTQYF
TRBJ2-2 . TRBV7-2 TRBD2 TGTGCCAGCAGCTTAGGCCCCCTGGGCGGGGGAACCGGGGAGCTGTTTTTT CASSLGPLGGGTGELFF
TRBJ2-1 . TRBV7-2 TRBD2 TGTGCCAGCAGCCCGCAAGCGGGGGTCTACAATGAGCAGTTCTTC CASSPQAGVYNEQFF
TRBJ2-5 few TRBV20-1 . TGCAGCCCTAGAAGCAGGGAGACCCAGTACTTC CSPRSRETQYF
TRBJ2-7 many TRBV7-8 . TGTGCCAGCAGCCGGGGTACGAGCGGCGAGCAGTACTTC CASSRGTSGEQYF
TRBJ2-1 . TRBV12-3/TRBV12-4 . TGTGCCAGCAGTTTAAGTATCGGAGGGAATGAGCAGTTCTTC CASSLSIGGNEQFF
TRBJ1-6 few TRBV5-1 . TGCGCCAGCAGCAGCTTCTCGGGGCTCATTAATTCACCCCTCCACTTT CASSSFSGLINSPLHF
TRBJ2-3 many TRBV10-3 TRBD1 TGTGCCATCAAGGGCAGGGGGACAGATACGCAGTATTTT CAIKGRGTDTQYF
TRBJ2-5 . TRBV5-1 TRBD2 TGCGCCAGCAGCACCGGACTAGCGGGGGCCCAAGAGACCCAGTACTTC CASSTGLAGAQETQYF
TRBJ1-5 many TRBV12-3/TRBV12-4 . TGTGCCAGCAGTTTGGTGGCAGCCCATAGCAATCAGCCCCAGCATTTT CASSLVAAHSNQPQHF
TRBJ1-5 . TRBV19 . TGTGCCAGTAGTACCCTCGCGACAGGCCATCAGCCCCAGCATTTT CASSTLATGHQPQHF
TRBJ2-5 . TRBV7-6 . TGTGCCAGCAGCCGCCTCGGGGGCACCGGGGAGACCCAGTACTTC CASSRLGGTGETQYF
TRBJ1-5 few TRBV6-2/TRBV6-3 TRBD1 TGTGCCAGCAGTGGACAGGGGGGAAATCAGCCCCAGCATTTT CASSGQGGNQPQHF
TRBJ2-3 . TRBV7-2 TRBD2 TGTGCCAGCAGCTTACATAGCGGGGCTAGCACAGATACGCAGTATTTT CASSLHSGASTDTQYF
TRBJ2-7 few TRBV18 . TGTGCCAGCTCACCAGAGCCAAGAACCTACGAGCAGTACTTC CASSPEPRTYEQYF
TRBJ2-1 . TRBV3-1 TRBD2 TGTGCCAGCAGCTTTAGCGGGGGGAACTACAATGAGCAGTTCTTC CASSFSGGNYNEQFF
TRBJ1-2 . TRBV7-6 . TGTGCCAGCAGCTTAGGGGCTGGGCAGGGCCTATATGGCTACACCTTC CASSLGAGQGLYGYTF
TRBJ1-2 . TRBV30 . TGTGCCAGACGGAGGGAATCTAACTATGGCTACACCTTC CARRRESNYGYTF
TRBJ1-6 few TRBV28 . TGTGCCAGCACCACCCCCGGGAGGCATTCACCCCTCCACTTT CASTTPGRHSPLHF
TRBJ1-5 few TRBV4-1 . TGCGCCAGCAGCCAAGATCTGGGGACTAATCAGCCCCAGCATTTT CASSQDLGTNQPQHF
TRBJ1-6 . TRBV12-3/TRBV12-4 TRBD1 TGTGCCAGCACCCTGTCGGGACAGGGGCACAATTCACCCCTCCACTTT CASTLSGQGHNSPLHF
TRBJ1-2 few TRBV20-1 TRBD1 TGCAGTGCTCGCGCCACCGGGACAGGGGGCCGTAACTATGGCTACACCTTC CSARATGTGGRNYGYTF
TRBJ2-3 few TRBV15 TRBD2 TGTGCCACCAGCCGTCTAGCGGGGCGAACCACAGATACGCAGTATTTT CATSRLAGRTTDTQYF
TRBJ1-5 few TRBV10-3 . TGTGCCATCAGTGAATTTAGCAATCAGCCCCAGCATTTT CAISEFSNQPQHF
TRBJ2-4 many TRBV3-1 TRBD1 TGTGCCAGCAGTCATTTGGCCGGGACAGGGCTTTTCGGGGCCAAAAACATTCAGTACTTC CASSHLAGTGLFGAKNIQYF
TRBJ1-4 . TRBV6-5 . TGTGCCAGCAGTTACGGCGGGAACCGTAATGAAAAACTGTTTTTT CASSYGGNRNEKLFF
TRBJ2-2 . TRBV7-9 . TGTGCCAGCAGCTTATCGCATGGCTTGTCCGGGGAGCTGTTTTTT CASSLSHGLSGELFF
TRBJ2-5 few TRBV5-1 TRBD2 TGCGCCAGCAGCTTACTAGCGGGGTCCCAAGAGACCCAGTACTTC CASSLLAGSQETQYF
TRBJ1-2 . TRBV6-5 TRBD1 TGTGCCAGCAGTTATTCCAGGGGGATTGGTGGCTACACCTTC CASSYSRGIGGYTF
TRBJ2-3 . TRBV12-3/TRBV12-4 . TGTGCCAGCAGTTTGGGCGGGGTAGGGGATACGCATTTT CASSLGGVGDTHF
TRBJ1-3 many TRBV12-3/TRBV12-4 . TGTGCCAGCACGATAGGTCTCTCGGGAAACACCATATATTTT CASTIGLSGNTIYF
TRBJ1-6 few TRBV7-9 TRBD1 TGTGCCAGCAGCTTAGACGGGACAGGGTATAATTCACCCCTCCACTTT CASSLDGTGYNSPLHF